What follows are 25 T cell receptor beta chains derived from one specimen sequenced in a study of identical twins. TCRdb analysed the 5' RACE reads with MiXCR anew, one entry per CDR3 protein. The table records some 230,000 distinct CDR3 sequences, over 5.5% of them present only once. The data also belong to a second study, concerning T cells expressing NK-cell markers.

Input material: CD8+ T cells sorted from blood. The origin of the receptors is a woman between 18 and 29 years old in good health.

The rearrangement uses TRBV7-3 and TRBJ1-2; no reliable D call. CDR1 is SGHTA, CDR2 FQGTGA, per germline. This CDR3 spans 14 amino acids. V lost 11 bases and J 4 bases, leaving 20 bases between the germline ends. The CDR3 sequence is CAFLGRIHIYGYTF. CDR3 coding DNA: TGTGCCTTCCTCGGGCGGATTCATATCTATGGCTACACCTTC.

The V gene is TRBV20-1, the J gene TRBJ2-1, with 9 bases fitting TRBD1. The CDR3 has 14 residues. Germline CDR1 is DFQATT and CDR2 is SNEGSKA (reference sequence). The CDR3 sequence is CRARQGEGYNEQFF. The CDR3 bases are TGCAGAGCCAGACAGGGGGAAGGGTACAATGAGCAGTTCTTC.

The sample holds many counts of this clonotype. The chain joins TRBV20-1 to TRBJ1-3; D remains ambiguous. Between the trimmed V and J ends, which lost 6 bases and 0 bases, there was a span of 12 bases. CDR3 length: 14 residues. The germline gives CDR1 DFQATT, CDR2 SNEGSKA (reference sequence). The chain's CDR3 is CSARTDPSGNTIYF. In DNA, the CDR3 is TGCAGTGCCCGGACGGATCCCTCTGGAAACACCATATATTTT.

This clonotype has only a few counts. The genes are TRBV27 and TRBJ1-4, with 9 bases that match TRBD1. V lost 4 bases, J lost 7 bases, and 4 bases stayed unmatched. This CDR3 region has 14 residues. CDR1 and CDR2 (germline): MNHEY, SMNVEV (reference sequence). The CDR3 DNA sequence: TGTGCCAGCAGTTCCCGACAGGGGGGTGAAAAACTGTTTTTT. This codes for CASSSRQGGEKLFF.

This chain uses TRBV2 with TRBJ2-5, with D possibly matching TRBD2 (7 bases). The CDR3 consists of 15 residues. Trimming removed 1 base at V and 0 bases at J, with 9 bases between. Germline V gives CDR1 SNHLY, CDR2 FYNNEI. The CDR3 bases are TGTGCCAGCAGTGAAGGGGGGGGCTACCAAGAGACCCAGTACTTC. Translation: CASSEGGGYQETQYF.

The V gene is TRBV11-2, the J gene TRBJ1-1, with 10 bases identical to TRBD1. There are 14 residues in the CDR3. Germline lookup yields CDR1 SGHAT and CDR2 FQNNGV. The ends lost 5 bases at V and 4 bases at J; junction bases unmatched: 4. The CDR3 DNA reads TGTGCCAGCAGCATCGGGACAGGGGTCACTGAAGCTTTCTTT. Its translation is CASSIGTGVTEAFF.

This clonotype was seen a handful of times. The CDR3 region is CASKAALGEKLFF. In nucleotides, the CDR3 is TGTGCCAGCAAAGCGGCATTGGGCGAAAAACTGTTTTTT. V gene TRBV7-6 combines with J gene TRBJ1-4; D gene ambiguous. The CDR3 contains 13 residues. In germline, CDR1 is SGHVS, CDR2 FNYEAQ. With 7 bases removed from V and 8 bases from J, the gap between germline ends came to 14 bases.

This rearrangement joins TRBV15 to TRBJ1-6, with a tentative D call TRBD1 (5 bases). The germline gives CDR1 LNHNV, CDR2 YYDKDF (reference sequence). CDR3 size: 15 residues. Trimming took off 5 bases at V and 9 bases at J, with 17 bases between the two ends. The CDR3 is CATSGLRGGGSPLHF. CDR3 bases: TGTGCCACCAGCGGACTACGGGGGGGAGGTTCACCCCTCCACTTT.

This clonotype was detected ten times or more. The chain links TRBV12-3 or TRBV12-4 to TRBJ2-1, with a possible D match to TRBD2 (7 bases). CDR3 length: 15 residues. Trimming left V 3 bases short and J 7 bases short, with 16 bases between. CDR3 nucleotides: TGTGCCAGCAGTTTCAAAGGGGGGAGGGGAAATGAGCAGTTCTTC. Translation gives CASSFKGGRGNEQFF.

V is TRBV12-3 or TRBV12-4 and J is TRBJ2-7; TRBD1 matches at 8 bases. CDR3 size: 15 residues. The J segment lost 0 bases and the V segment lost 1 base, leaving 2 bases of the junction unmatched. In DNA form, the CDR3 reads TGTGCCAGCAGTTTAGTCACAGGGGGCTCCTACGAGCAGTACTTC. This translates into CASSLVTGGSYEQYF.

This clonotype appeared a few times. This chain joins TRBV6-2 or TRBV6-3 and TRBJ1-4, with D perhaps TRBD1 (6 bases). CDR1 MNHEY and CDR2 SVGEGT come from the germline V gene. Trimming pared 4 bases from V and 0 bases from J, leaving 12 bases between. The CDR3 contains 16 residues. The CDR3, as DNA: TGTGCCAGCAGTTCCCCTTCAGGGGCAACTAATGAAAAACTGTTTTTT. The encoded protein is CASSSPSGATNEKLFF.

This clonotype was detected only a few times. The chain employs TRBV20-1 and TRBJ2-1; 7 bases are shared with TRBD2. This CDR3 region has 18 residues. The V segment lost 0 bases and the J segment 7 bases; nucleotides outside the gene matches: 18. CDR1 and CDR2 (germline): DFQATT, SNEGSKA (reference sequence). CDR3 bases: TGCAGTGCTAGAGATTATCTATCCAGCGGGGCAGCCGCGAATGAGCAGTTCTTC. Translating it yields CSARDYLSSGAAANEQFF.

The rearrangement joins TRBV30 to TRBJ2-1; perhaps D is TRBD1 or TRBD2 (5 bases each). The V end lost 0 bases, the J end lost 9 bases, and 9 bases lay between the germline ends. The CDR3 extends over 12 amino acids. CDR1 and CDR2 (germline): GTSNPN, SVGIG (reference sequence). CDR3 in amino acids: CAWSVMGVEQFF. In DNA, the CDR3 is TGTGCCTGGAGTGTAATGGGGGTTGAGCAGTTCTTC. Variable domain in full (rest from reference TRBV30 and TRBJ2-1): SQTIHQWPATLVQPVGSPLSLECTVEGTSNPNLYWYRQAAGRGLQLLFYSVGIGQISSEVPQNLSASRPQDRQFILSSKKLLLSDSGFYLCAWSVMGVEQFFGPGTRLTVL.

This clonotype has a handful of counts. This chain uses TRBV7-9 with TRBJ2-5; D may be TRBD1 or TRBD2 (6 bases each). The CDR3 has 13 residues. Trimming took off 6 bases at V and 5 bases at J, with 13 bases between the two ends. The germline V gene encodes CDR1 SEHNR and CDR2 FQNEAQ (reference sequence). CDR3: CASRKIGGETQYF. The CDR3 DNA sequence: TGTGCCAGCAGAAAAATCGGGGGCGAGACCCAGTACTTC.

The rearrangement links TRBV11-2 to TRBJ2-7; 9 nucleotides line up with TRBD2. J was trimmed by 3 bases and V by 5 bases; bases with no gene match: 5. Germline V gene lookup returns CDR1 SGHAT and CDR2 FQNNGV. The CDR3 contains 14 residues. CDR3 bases: TGTGCCAGCAGCCCATTTAGCGGGGGCTACGAGCAGTACTTC. Its protein is CASSPFSGGYEQYF.

This clonotype has only a few counts. V usage is TRBV7-2 and J usage is TRBJ2-1, with TRBD2 as a possible D gene (6 bases). The CDR3 contains 15 residues. The ends were cut back, 6 bases at V and 5 bases at J, with 17 bases in the middle. Looked up from germline, CDR1 is SGHTA and CDR2 is FQGNSA. CDR3 sequence: CASRGPGLANNEQFF. In nucleotides, the CDR3 is TGTGCCAGCAGGGGACCGGGACTCGCTAACAATGAGCAGTTCTTC.

The V gene is TRBV27, the J gene TRBJ2-1, with D tentatively TRBD2 (5 bases). V lost 7 bases and J 8 bases, leaving 15 bases between the germline ends. Per the germline V gene, CDR1 is MNHEY and CDR2 is SMNVEV (reference sequence). This CDR3 spans 13 amino acids. In nucleotides, the CDR3 is TGTGCCAGCAACCCCGGAGGAAATTATGAGCAGTTCTTC. As protein: CASNPGGNYEQFF.

This clonotype came up a few times. The chain carries TRBV7-8 and TRBJ2-1; maybe TRBD2 (5 bases). The germline gives CDR1 SGHVS, CDR2 FQNEAQ. Trimming stripped 6 bases from V and 2 bases from J, with 8 bases between. The CDR3 has 13 residues. For the CDR3, the DNA is TGTGCCAGCAGGGACTTAACCTACAATGAGCAGTTCTTC. Translated, it gives CASRDLTYNEQFF.

This clonotype came up a few times. The chain uses TRBV19 and TRBJ2-7; 7 bases match TRBD1. The length of the CDR3 is 14 residues. Germline values: CDR1 LNHDA, CDR2 SQIVND (reference sequence). V shed 5 bases and J 4 bases; nucleotides not matched to a gene: 8. Written as DNA, the CDR3 is TGTGCCAGTAGTGCGGCAGGGGGAACATACGAGCAGTACTTC. Protein: CASSAAGGTYEQYF. Full variable domain (rest looked up from reference TRBV19 and TRBJ2-7): DGGITQSPKYLFRKEGQNVTLSCEQNLNHDAMYWYRQDPGQGLRLIYYSQIVNDFQKGDIAEGYSVSREKKESFPLTVTSAQKNPTAFYLCASSAAGGTYEQYFGPGTRLTVT.

The chain combines TRBV12-3 or TRBV12-4 with TRBJ1-1, with D tentatively TRBD1 (5 bases). The CDR3 is 15 amino acids. Between the trimmed V and J ends, which lost 6 bases and 1 base, there was a span of 15 bases. CDR3 DNA: TGTGCCAGCAGGGATTTGGGACGGAAGAACACTGAAGCTTTCTTT. Protein: CASRDLGRKNTEAFF.

This clonotype turned up a few times. The rearrangement links TRBV29-1 to TRBJ2-7; D gene unclear. The CDR3 sequence is 12 residues long. V was trimmed by 2 bases and J by 2 bases, leaving 7 bases between them. Germline V gene data show CDR1 as SQVTM and CDR2 as ANQGSEA. CDR3 loop: CSVEKGTYEQYF. CDR3 nucleotide sequence: TGCAGCGTTGAAAAGGGTACCTACGAGCAGTACTTC.

Remarks on this clonotype: One end of the junction varies from germline; a read error may be responsible. The chain links TRBV12-5 to TRBJ2-2; 8 bases align to TRBD1. CDR3 length: 16 residues. The germline gives CDR1 LGHNT, CDR2 FRNRAP. The DNA for the CDR3 is TGTGCTAGTGGTACTAGACAGGGGAAGAACACCAGGGAGCTGTTTTTT. Its translation is CASGTRQGKNTRELFF.

This clonotype appeared many times. CDR3 coding DNA: TGTGCCAGCAGCTCCGGACAGGGGGTCACAGATACGCAGTATTTT. Translating it yields CASSSGQGVTDTQYF. The rearrangement joins TRBV9 to TRBJ2-3; 10 positions agree with TRBD1. V was pared by 4 bases and J by 2 bases, with 4 bases of the junction left unmatched. The CDR3 is made up of 15 amino acids. Germline V lookup: CDR1 SGDLS, CDR2 YYNGEE. Filled out from reference TRBV9 and TRBJ2-3, the complete variable domain reads DSGVTQTPKHLITATGQRVTLRCSPRSGDLSVYWYQQSLDQGLQFLIQYYNGEERAKGNILERFSAQQFPDLHSELNLSSLELGDSALYFCASSSGQGVTDTQYFGPGTRLTVL.

The CDR3 protein is CASSRETGWGNEQFF. Written as DNA, the CDR3 is TGTGCCAGCAGCAGAGAGACAGGTTGGGGCAATGAGCAGTTCTTC. The chain is built from TRBV9 and TRBJ2-1; TRBD1 might be the D (6 bases). Germline values: CDR1 SGDLS, CDR2 YYNGEE. The V and J ends lost 4 bases and 6 bases respectively, with 17 bases between them. CDR3 length: 15 amino acids.

This chain connects TRBV2 to TRBJ2-1; TRBD2 aligns across 7 bases. This CDR3 spans 13 amino acids. Per germline, CDR1 SNHLY and CDR2 FYNNEI. V shed 11 bases, J shed 8 bases, and the junction held 12 bases outside the gene matches. The CDR3 is CALKTPGGDEQFF. In DNA, the CDR3 is TGTGCCTTAAAGACTCCGGGAGGCGATGAGCAGTTCTTC.